Listed here are 9 T cell receptor beta chains from one sample, sequenced in a study of regulatory and conventional T cells in RAG deficiency. The sorted conventional CD4+ T cells were CD25-low and CD127-high, with genomic DNA sequenced. Sequencing was performed with immunoSEQ multiplex PCR; in TCRdb, only in-frame clones are kept and a portion is missing. The sample lists 30,000 to 40,000 clones; more than 75% were seen once. These data were likewise used in another study, on regulatory T cells. That source notes: The primer mix had 52 TRBV and 13 TRBJ primers.

The specimen sequenced was CD4+ effector T cells sorted from blood. The receptors derive from a human donor in good health.

The chain couples TRBV5-5 to TRBJ2-5, with 8 bases lining up with TRBD2. In germline, CDR1 is SGHKS, CDR2 YYEKEE (reference sequence). The CDR3 has 14 amino acids. With 4 bases clipped from V and 3 bases from J, the junction kept 5 bases outside the gene matches. The CDR3 DNA sequence: TGTGCCAGCAGCGGCGTAGCGGGGAAAGAGACCCAGTACTTC. Its protein is CASSGVAGKETQYF.

This clone has just a few counts. The chain has TRBV4-1 and TRBJ2-7; tentative D call: TRBD2 (6 bases). The CDR3 has 14 amino acids. CDR1 MGHRA and CDR2 YSYEKL come from the germline V gene. Trimming cost V 4 bases and J 0 bases, with 10 bases left between them. Here the CDR3 DNA reads TGCGCCAGCAGCCGAGGGACTGACTCCTACGAGCAGTACTTC. It yields the protein CASSRGTDSYEQYF.

The CDR3 sequence is CAWRSTAGGIYEQYF. DNA for the CDR3: TGTGCCTGGAGATCAACGGCAGGGGGGATTTACGAGCAGTACTTC. The V call is TRBV30, the J call TRBJ2-7, with a possible D match to TRBD1 (7 bases). The CDR3 is made up of 15 amino acids. Looked up from germline, CDR1 is GTSNPN and CDR2 is SVGIG (reference sequence). Trimming removed 3 bases from V and 4 bases from J, with 19 bases in between.

CDR3 residues: CAWTPGTSGYYSYEQYF. CDR3 DNA sequence: TGTGCCTGGACCCCGGGGACTAGCGGATATTACTCCTACGAGCAGTACTTC. The chain uses TRBV30 and TRBJ2-7, with TRBD2 matching 11 bases. Germline trimming cut 4 bases from V and 0 bases from J; bases unmatched to any gene: 11. The V gene's germline CDR1 is GTSNPN and CDR2 SVGIG (reference sequence). CDR3 length: 17 residues.

The rearrangement joins TRBV6-6 to TRBJ1-4, with TRBD1 as a possible D gene (5 bases). The V end was cut by 6 bases, the J end by 8 bases, with 13 bases between. Germline-derived CDR1 and CDR2 are MNHNY and SVGAGI (reference sequence). The CDR3 spans 13 residues. In DNA form, the CDR3 reads TGTGCCAGCAGCCTTCGGACAAAAGAAAAACTGTTTTTT. Translation gives CASSLRTKEKLFF.

The chain recombines TRBV7-2 with TRBJ1-2; D may be TRBD1 (5 bases). The CDR3 has 14 residues. Trimming took off 1 base at V and 7 bases at J, with 13 bases between the two ends. Per germline, CDR1 SGHTA and CDR2 FQGNSA. CDR3 residues: CASSLDLGLGGYTF. CDR3 in DNA: TGTGCCAGCAGCTTAGATCTGGGGCTGGGTGGCTACACCTTC.

The chain recombines TRBV7-2 with TRBJ1-1, with D unclear. V was cut by 5 bases and J by 2 bases, with 12 bases left in between. Germline assignment: CDR1 SGHTA and CDR2 FQGNSA. The CDR3 runs 14 residues. The chain's CDR3 is CASSRQTYNTEAFF. The CDR3 DNA is TGTGCCAGCAGCCGCCAAACCTACAACACTGAAGCTTTCTTT. The whole variable domain, filled in from reference TRBV7-2 and TRBJ1-1, reads GAGVSQSPSNKVTEKGKDVELRCDPISGHTALYWYRQSLGQGLEFLIYFQGNSAPDKSGLPSDRFSAERTGGSVSTLTIQRTQQEDSAVYLCASSRQTYNTEAFFGQGTRLTVV.

V and J are TRBV5-1 and TRBJ1-1, with D tentatively TRBD1 (6 bases). Per the germline V gene, CDR1 is SGHRS and CDR2 is YFSETQ. V was shortened by 4 bases and J by 2 bases, with 15 bases between the two germline ends. This CDR3 comprises 15 residues. CDR3 sequence (DNA): TGCGCCAGCAGCGGGGGACACTCACTCAACACTGAAGCTTTCTTT. Translation: CASSGGHSLNTEAFF.

This chain connects TRBV30 to TRBJ1-2; D perhaps matches TRBD1 (5 bases). Trimming left V 6 bases short and J 5 bases short, with 13 bases between. There are 12 residues in the CDR3. The germline gives CDR1 GTSNPN, CDR2 SVGIG (reference sequence). The CDR3 DNA reads TGTGCCTGCTTGGACGGGGGTTATGGCTACACCTTC. This gives the protein CACLDGGYGYTF.